What follows are 2 T cell receptor beta chains derived from one specimen sequenced in a study of T cells in Graves' hyperthyroidism and ophthalmopathy (dated by TCRdb to the late 2010s). Libraries were prepared through multiplex PCR. TCRdb records Illumina HiSeq 2000 as the sequencer. The TCR beta CDR3 regions were amplified from the RNA transcripts. For the first round of RT-PCR on the TCR CDR3, the HTBI primer set was used together with the Qiagen OneStep RT-PCR kit. The public reads were quality trimmed at Q25 with fastp and then assembled into clones with MiXCR by TCRdb, keeping productive beta chains. Entries are consolidated by CDR3 protein sequence, retaining the most common genes and DNA. For this sample there are 400,000 or so distinct CDR3 sequences; nearly 15% appear just once. The top ten hold roughly a fifth of the sample. Sequencing was performed on blood. The receptors stem from a woman aged 60-75 years with Graves' ophthalmopathy.

This clonotype came up many times. The rearrangement links TRBV20-1 to TRBJ1-1; possibly TRBD1 for D (6 bases). Per the germline V gene, CDR1 is DFQATT and CDR2 is SNEGSKA (reference sequence). The V gene lost 2 bases and the J gene lost 6 bases, with 13 bases spanning the gap. The CDR3 contains 13 residues. In nucleotides, the CDR3 is TGCAGTGCTAGACCCAGGGGAGAAGCTGAAGCTTTCTTT. Translating it yields CSARPRGEAEAFF.

This clonotype has ten or more counts. The chain has TRBV28 and TRBJ1-1; tentatively, D is TRBD1 (6 bases). V gave up 2 bases and J gave up 2 bases, with 15 bases separating them. This CDR3 contains 16 residues. The V gene's germline CDR1 is MDHEN and CDR2 SYDVKM. CDR3 coding DNA: TGTGCCAGCAGTTTACAGGGGAGGCTAGTTAACACTGAAGCTTTCTTT. Translated, it gives CASSLQGRLVNTEAFF.